The 6 T cell receptor beta chains presented below share a single source sample, sequenced in a study of post-analysis software for immune sequencing data. Unique molecular identifiers had been added to the TCR beta cDNA libraries. Using its own MiXCR run on the PCR reads, TCRdb lists one record per CDR3 protein. The profile covers around 400,000 distinct CDR3 sequences, with about a third appearing a single time and roughly 12% taken by the ten largest. Study-wide results and limits: A handful of TRBV segments (TRBV5-6, TRBV5-1 and TRBV20-1 among them) occurred more frequently in patients than in controls.

No antigens are known for them. Sample: blood. The receptors stem from a girl aged 10 to 17 with multiple sclerosis.

This clonotype was seen repeatedly, ten times or more. The chain recombines TRBV6-1 with TRBJ2-1, with D possibly being TRBD1 (5 bases). The germline V and J ends were trimmed by 7 bases and 6 bases, with 16 bases remaining between them. This CDR3 has 14 amino acids. Looked up from germline, CDR1 is MNHNS and CDR2 is SASEGT. The CDR3 coding sequence is TGTGCCAGCAACTTATTCCCCAGGGCCAATGAGCAGTTCTTC. Residues: CASNLFPRANEQFF.

The chain couples TRBV2 to TRBJ2-5; 7 bases agree with TRBD1. The DNA end lines up better with TRBJ2-7; the J call may be wrong. The CDR3 covers 16 residues. Per the germline V gene, CDR1 is SNHLY and CDR2 is FYNNEI. DNA of the CDR3: TGTGCCAGCAGTGGATCAGGACAGGTCCCCCCCTACGAGCAGTACTTC. The encoded protein is CASSGSGQVPPYEQYF.

The chain recombines TRBV6-2 or TRBV6-3 with TRBJ2-1; 12 bases agree with TRBD2. CDR1 MNHEY and CDR2 SVGEGT come from the germline V gene. The CDR3 length is 16 residues. J lost 8 bases, V lost 0 bases, and 5 bases had no gene match. CDR3 loop: CASSYSLAGGPDEQFF. CDR3 nucleotides: TGTGCCAGCAGTTACTCGCTAGCGGGGGGGCCAGATGAGCAGTTCTTC.

The sample holds a few counts of this clonotype. The genes are TRBV6-5 and TRBJ2-7, with D maybe TRBD2 (5 bases). Trimming took 6 bases from V and 0 from J, leaving 9 bases between them. The CDR3 runs 13 residues. CDR1 is MNHEY, CDR2 SVGAGI, per germline. CDR3 in DNA: TGTGCCAGCAGCAACGGGATCTCCTACGAGCAGTACTTC. Its translation: CASSNGISYEQYF.

The chain employs TRBV7-2 and TRBJ2-1; TRBD2 agrees at 9 bases. V shed 8 bases and J 2 bases; nucleotides not matched to a gene: 7. Per germline, CDR1 SGHTA and CDR2 FQGNSA. The CDR3 totals 15 residues. This CDR3 reads CASRQRGAAYNEQFF. The CDR3 nucleotides read TGTGCCAGCCGCCAGCGGGGGGCTGCCTACAATGAGCAGTTCTTC. The full variable domain, in which reference TRBV7-2 and TRBJ2-1 provide the parts outside the CDR3, is GAGVSQSPSNKVTEKGKDVELRCDPISGHTALYWYRQSLGQGLEFLIYFQGNSAPDKSGLPSDRFSAERTGGSVSTLTIQRTQQEDSAVYLCASRQRGAAYNEQFFGPGTRLTVL.

This chain connects TRBV12-3 or TRBV12-4 to TRBJ2-7; no clear D gene. The CDR3 consists of 13 residues. The V end lost 3 bases, the J end lost 2 bases, and 8 bases lay between the germline ends. The CDR3, as DNA: TGTGCCAGCAGTTTGAGGCAGACCTACGAGCAGTACTTC. The encoded protein is CASSLRQTYEQYF.